This T cell receptor (beta chain) is from a study of blood T cell repertoires in COVID-19. In the study overall: The United States, Italy and Spain supplied acute and convalescent COVID-19 samples. In each case, the material was cDNA or gDNA derived from T cells, B-cell-depleted T cells, or PBMCs.

Original data processing: Researchers report that nucleated cell counts were estimated from reference gene primer amplification. Using immunoSEQ multiplex PCR, the repertoire was profiled, and TCRdb retains in-frame clones only, with some absent. That table is the source of V, J and clone size, and D and trimming were worked out from the DNA. The data show more than 75,000 clones, around 80% seen once. The CDR3 consists of 20 residues. The TCR comes from a human donor in a cohort sampled during active COVID-19. The sample consisted of peripheral blood. The rearrangement joins TRBV7-5 to TRBJ2-2; no check of the table's D call, TRBD2, against the DNA was made. TRBV7-5 is deemed a pseudogene. The CDR3 sequence: CARSAGLAGPLLLSPGELFF. For the CDR3, the DNA is TGTGCCAGAAGCGCAGGACTAGCGGGGCCTTTACTCCTTTCTCCCGGGGAGCTGTTTTTT.